The present T cell receptor beta chain was sequenced within a study of identifying expanded T cells in peripheral blood. V trimming: 5 bases; J trimming: 3 bases; junction bases outside the gene matches: 5. This CDR3 is built from 15 residues. Germline assignment: CDR1 SNHLY and CDR2 FYNNEI. Using immunoSEQ multiplex PCR, the repertoire was profiled, and TCRdb retains in-frame clones only, with some absent. This table holds roughly 86,000 clones, 80% to 90% found once. What was sequenced was blood. This sequence joins TRBV2 and TRBJ1-5, with 9 bases identical to TRBD1. This TCR was sampled from a person aged 18-69 years in good health. The chain's CDR3 is CASSLTGGNNQPQHF. CDR3 nucleotides: TGTGCCAGCAGTCTGACAGGGGGTAACAATCAGCCCCAGCATTTT.